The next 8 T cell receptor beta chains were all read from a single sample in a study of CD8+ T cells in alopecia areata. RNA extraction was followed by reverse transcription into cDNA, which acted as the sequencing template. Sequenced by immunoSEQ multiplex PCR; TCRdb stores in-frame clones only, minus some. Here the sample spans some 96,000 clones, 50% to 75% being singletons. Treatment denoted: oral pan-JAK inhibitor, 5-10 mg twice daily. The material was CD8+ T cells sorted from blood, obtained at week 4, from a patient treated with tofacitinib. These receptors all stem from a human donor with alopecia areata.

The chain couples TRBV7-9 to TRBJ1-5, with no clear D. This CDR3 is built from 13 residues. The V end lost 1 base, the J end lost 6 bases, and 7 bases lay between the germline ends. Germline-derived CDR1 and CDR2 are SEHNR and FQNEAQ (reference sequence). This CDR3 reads CASSLGIGQPQHF. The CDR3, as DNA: TGTGCCAGCAGCTTAGGTATAGGTCAGCCCCAGCATTTT.

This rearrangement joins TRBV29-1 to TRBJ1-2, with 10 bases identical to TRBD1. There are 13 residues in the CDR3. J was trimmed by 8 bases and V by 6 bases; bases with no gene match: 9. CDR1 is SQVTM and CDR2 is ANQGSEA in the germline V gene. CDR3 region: CSVAGTGEGGYTF. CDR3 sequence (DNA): TGCAGCGTCGCCGGGACAGGGGAGGGCGGCTACACCTTC.

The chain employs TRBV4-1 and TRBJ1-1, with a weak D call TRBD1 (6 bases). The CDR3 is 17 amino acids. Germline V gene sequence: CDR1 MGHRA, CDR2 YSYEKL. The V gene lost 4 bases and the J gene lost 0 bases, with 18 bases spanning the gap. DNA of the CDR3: TGCGCCAGCAGCCTACAGGGTAATATGGGCATGAACACTGAAGCTTTCTTT. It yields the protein CASSLQGNMGMNTEAFF.

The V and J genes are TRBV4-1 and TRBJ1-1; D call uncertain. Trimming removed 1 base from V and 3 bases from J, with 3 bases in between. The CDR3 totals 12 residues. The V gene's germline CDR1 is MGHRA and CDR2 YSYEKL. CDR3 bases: TGCGCCAGCAGCCAAGGGTACACTGAAGCTTTCTTT. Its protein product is CASSQGYTEAFF.

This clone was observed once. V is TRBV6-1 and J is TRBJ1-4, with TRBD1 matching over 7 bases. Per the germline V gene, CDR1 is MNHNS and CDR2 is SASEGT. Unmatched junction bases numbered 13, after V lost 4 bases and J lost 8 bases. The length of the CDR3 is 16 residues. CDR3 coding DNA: TGTGCCAGCAGTGCCGAAAGCGAGGGGGCGCGAGAAAAACTGTTTTTT. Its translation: CASSAESEGAREKLFF.

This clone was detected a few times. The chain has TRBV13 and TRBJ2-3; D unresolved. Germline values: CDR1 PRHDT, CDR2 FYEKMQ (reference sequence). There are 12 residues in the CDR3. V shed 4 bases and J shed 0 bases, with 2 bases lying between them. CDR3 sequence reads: CASSSSTDTQYF. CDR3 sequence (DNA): TGTGCCAGCAGCTCTAGCACAGATACGCAGTATTTT.

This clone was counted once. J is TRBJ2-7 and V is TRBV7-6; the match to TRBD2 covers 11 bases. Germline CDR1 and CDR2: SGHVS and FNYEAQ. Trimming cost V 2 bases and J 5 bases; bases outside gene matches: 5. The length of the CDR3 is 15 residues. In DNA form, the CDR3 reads TGTGCCAGCAGCTTATTAGCGGGGGGGCCCGACGAGCAGTACTTC. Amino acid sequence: CASSLLAGGPDEQYF.

Written as DNA, the CDR3 is TGTGCCAGCAGCCCGGGACCGGGACAGGGGGAATCCTACGAGCAGTACTTC. This translates into CASSPGPGQGESYEQYF. This chain connects TRBV7-9 to TRBJ2-7, with TRBD1 identical over 11 bases. The CDR3 has 17 amino acids. CDR1 is SEHNR, CDR2 FQNEAQ, per germline (reference sequence). Losses at the gene ends were 5 bases for V and 1 base for J; bases not matched to a gene: 10.